This T cell receptor (beta chain) came from a study of PD-1 blockade in classical Hodgkin lymphoma. Study observations and caveats: It was among complete responders that baseline diversity resembled that of newly diagnosed patients. Some patients began nivolumab under 1 year after ASCT. These patients were excluded from later analyses.

Assay: immunoSEQ multiplex PCR; the TCRdb copy retains only in-frame clones and omits some. The table records roughly 61,000 clones, 80% to 90% of them present only once. Each and every patient relapsed after autologous stem cell transplantation, and patients got differing brentuximab vedotin exposure. The junction had 1 base not matched to a gene; V was cut back by 0 bases and J by 6 bases. The germline CDR1 and CDR2 sequences are SGDLS and YYNGEE. This CDR3 region has 14 residues. Of note for this clone: The antigen is undetermined.

The clonotype was recovered from a human donor with classical Hodgkin lymphoma. The V call is TRBV9, the J call TRBJ2-1; 9 nucleotides align to TRBD1. The sequenced sample was peripheral blood mononuclear cells (PBMCs), obtained at baseline. The CDR3 DNA follows: TGTGCCAGCAGCGTAGAGGACAGGGGCAATGAGCAGTTCTTC. Protein product: CASSVEDRGNEQFF.